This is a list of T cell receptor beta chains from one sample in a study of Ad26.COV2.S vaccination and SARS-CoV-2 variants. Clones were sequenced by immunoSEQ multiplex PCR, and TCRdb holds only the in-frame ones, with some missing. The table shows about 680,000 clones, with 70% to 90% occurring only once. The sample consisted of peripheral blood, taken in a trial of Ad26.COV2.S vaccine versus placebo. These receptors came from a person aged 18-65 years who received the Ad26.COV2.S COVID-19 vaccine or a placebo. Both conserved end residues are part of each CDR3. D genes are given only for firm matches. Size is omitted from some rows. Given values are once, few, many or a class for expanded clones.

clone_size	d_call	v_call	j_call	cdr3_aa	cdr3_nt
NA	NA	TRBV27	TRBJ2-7	CASSPLDRESYEQYF	TGTGCCAGCAGCCCTTTAGATCGTGAATCCTACGAGCAGTACTTC
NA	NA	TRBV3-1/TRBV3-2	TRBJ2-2	CASSPRRLNTGELFF	TGTGCCAGCAGCCCCAGGAGACTGAACACCGGGGAGCTGTTTTTT
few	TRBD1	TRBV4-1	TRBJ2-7	CASSLTGTGDHEQYF	TGCGCCAGCAGCCTAACCGGGACAGGGGACCACGAGCAGTACTTC
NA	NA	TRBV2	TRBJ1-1	CASSEASPFF	TGTGCCAGCAGTGAAGCGAGCCCTTTCTTT
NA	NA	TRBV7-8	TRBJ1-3	CASSLGGAVSGNTIYF	TGTGCCAGCAGCTTAGGGGGTGCGGTATCTGGAAACACCATATATTTT
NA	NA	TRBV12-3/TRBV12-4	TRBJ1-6	CASSSVNSPLHF	TGTGCCAGCAGTTCCGTTAATTCACCCCTCCACTTT
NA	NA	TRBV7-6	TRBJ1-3	CASSLEAGNTIYF	TGTGCCAGCAGCTTAGAAGCTGGAAACACCATATATTTT
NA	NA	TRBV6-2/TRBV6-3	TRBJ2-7	CASSWLDEQYF	TGTGCCAGCAGTTGGTTGGACGAGCAGTACTTC
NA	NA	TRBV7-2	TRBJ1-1	CASSFGDRTKTEAFF	TGTGCCAGCAGCTTCGGAGACAGGACGAAGACTGAAGCTTTCTTT
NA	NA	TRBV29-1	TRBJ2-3	CSVELGGDTQYF	TGCAGCGTTGAGCTAGGTGGAGATACGCAGTATTTT
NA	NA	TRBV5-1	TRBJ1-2	CASSVGRLTGYGYTF	TGCGCCAGCAGCGTCGGGCGACTGACAGGCTATGGCTACACCTTC
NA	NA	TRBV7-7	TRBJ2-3	CASSPGGWRGDTQYF	TGTGCCAGCAGCCCCGGGGGTTGGCGCGGAGATACGCAGTATTTT
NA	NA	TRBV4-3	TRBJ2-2	CASSQEVSGAANTGELFF	TGCGCCAGCAGCCAAGAAGTATCGGGGGCCGCGAACACCGGGGAGCTGTTTTTT
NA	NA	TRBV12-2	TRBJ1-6	CASRIDREEAYNSPLHF	TGTGCAAGTCGCATAGACAGGGAGGAAGCCTATAATTCACCCCTCCACTTT
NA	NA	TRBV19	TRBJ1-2	CASSMRDGYTF	TGTGCCAGTAGTATGAGGGACGGCTACACCTTC
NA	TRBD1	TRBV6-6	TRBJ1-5	CASSYSSDRPWPQHF	TGTGCCAGCAGTTACTCGTCGGACAGGCCGTGGCCCCAGCATTTT
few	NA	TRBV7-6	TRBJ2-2	CASSMDSYTGELFF	TGTGCCAGCAGCATGGACTCCTACACCGGGGAGCTGTTTTTT
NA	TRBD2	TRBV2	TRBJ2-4	CASSQTGGYTIQYF	TGTGCCAGCAGTCAAACGGGAGGGTACACCATTCAGTACTTC
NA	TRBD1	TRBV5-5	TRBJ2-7	CASSLGRDRVRQYF	TGTGCCAGCAGCTTGGGACGCGACAGGGTCCGGCAGTACTTC
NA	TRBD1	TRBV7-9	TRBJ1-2	CASSHLGGGRGYTF	TGTGCCAGCAGCCATCTCGGAGGGGGCCGTGGCTACACCTTC
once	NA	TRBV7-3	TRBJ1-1	CASSPQGNTEAFF	TGTGCCAGCAGCCCGCAGGGGAACACTGAAGCTTTCTTT
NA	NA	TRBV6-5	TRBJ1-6	CASTGAAAGSGHF	TGTGCCAGCACGGGGGCGGCCGCAGGCTCGGGCCACTTT
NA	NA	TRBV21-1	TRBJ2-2	CASSFRTSGRPSAGELFF	TGTGCCAGCAGCTTTCGGACTAGCGGGAGGCCAAGCGCCGGGGAGCTGTTTTTT
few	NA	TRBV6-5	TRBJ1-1	CASSYARGRESEAFF	TGTGCCAGCAGTTATGCTCGGGGGCGGGAGTCTGAAGCTTTCTTT
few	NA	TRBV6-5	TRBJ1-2	CASSRESQATYGYTF	TGTGCCAGCAGCCGCGAATCACAGGCCACCTATGGCTACACCTTC
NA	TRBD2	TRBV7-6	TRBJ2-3	CASSNRLAGFTTDTQYF	TGTGCCAGCAGCAACCGACTAGCGGGGTTTACCACAGATACGCAGTATTTT
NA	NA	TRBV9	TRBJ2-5	CASSVGGGVQETQYF	TGTGCCAGCAGCGTAGGGGGTGGGGTCCAAGAGACCCAGTACTTC
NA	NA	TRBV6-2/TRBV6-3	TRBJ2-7	CASSYGVGQALYEQYF	TGTGCCAGCAGTTACGGGGTCGGCCAGGCCCTCTACGAGCAGTACTTC
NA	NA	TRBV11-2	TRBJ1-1	CASSLDNQLGAFF	TGTGCCAGCAGCTTAGATAATCAGTTGGGAGCTTTCTTT
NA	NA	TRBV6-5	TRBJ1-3	CASTTGLYGNTIYF	TGTGCCAGCACCACCGGACTTTACGGAAACACCATATATTTT
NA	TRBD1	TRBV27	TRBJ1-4	CATGDRVEKLFF	TGTGCCACTGGGGACAGGGTGGAAAAACTGTTTTTT
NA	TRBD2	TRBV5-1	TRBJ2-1	CASSLVGGLAGVEQFF	TGCGCCAGCAGCTTGGTTGGGGGACTAGCGGGAGTTGAGCAGTTCTTC
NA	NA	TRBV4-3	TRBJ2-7	CASSQEAGNVYEQYF	TGCGCCAGCAGCCAAGAAGCAGGGAACGTCTACGAGCAGTACTTC
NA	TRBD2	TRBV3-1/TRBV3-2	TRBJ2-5	CASSHLWGKASGAGETQYF	TGTGCCAGCAGCCACCTATGGGGTAAGGCTAGCGGGGCGGGGGAGACCCAGTACTTC